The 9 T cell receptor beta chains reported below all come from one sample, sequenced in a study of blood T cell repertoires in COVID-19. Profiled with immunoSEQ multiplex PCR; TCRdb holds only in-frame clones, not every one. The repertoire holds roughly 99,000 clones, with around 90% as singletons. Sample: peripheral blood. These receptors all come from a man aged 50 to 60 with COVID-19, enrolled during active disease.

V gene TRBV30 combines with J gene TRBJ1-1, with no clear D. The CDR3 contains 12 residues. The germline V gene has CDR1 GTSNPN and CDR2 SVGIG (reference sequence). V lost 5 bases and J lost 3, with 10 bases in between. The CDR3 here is CAWGKADTEAFF. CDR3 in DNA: TGTGCCTGGGGAAAGGCGGACACTGAAGCTTTCTTT.

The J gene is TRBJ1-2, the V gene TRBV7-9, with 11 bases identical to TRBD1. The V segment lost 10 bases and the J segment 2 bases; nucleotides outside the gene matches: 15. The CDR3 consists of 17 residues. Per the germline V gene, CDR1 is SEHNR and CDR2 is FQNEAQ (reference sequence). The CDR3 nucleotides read TGTGCCAATACGGGTACGGGACAGGGGGTCTCCAACTATGGCTACACCTTC. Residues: CANTGTGQGVSNYGYTF.

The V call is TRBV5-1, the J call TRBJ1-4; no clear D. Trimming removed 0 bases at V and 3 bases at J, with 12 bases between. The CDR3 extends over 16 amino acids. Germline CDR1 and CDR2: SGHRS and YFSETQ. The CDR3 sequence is CASSLAPAGANEKLFF. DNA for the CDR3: TGCGCCAGCAGCTTGGCCCCGGCGGGAGCTAATGAAAAACTGTTTTTT.

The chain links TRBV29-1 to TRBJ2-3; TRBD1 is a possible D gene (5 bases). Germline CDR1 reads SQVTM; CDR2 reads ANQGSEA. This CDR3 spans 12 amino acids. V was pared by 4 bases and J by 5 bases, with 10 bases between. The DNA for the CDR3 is TGCAGCGTTGCTGGGGCTGTAGATACGCAGTATTTT. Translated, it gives CSVAGAVDTQYF.

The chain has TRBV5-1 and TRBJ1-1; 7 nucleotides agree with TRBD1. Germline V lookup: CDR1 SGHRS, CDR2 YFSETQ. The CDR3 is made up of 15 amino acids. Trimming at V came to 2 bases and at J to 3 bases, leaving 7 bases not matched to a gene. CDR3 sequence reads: CASSLIRGVDTEAFF. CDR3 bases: TGCGCCAGCAGCTTAATCAGGGGGGTGGACACTGAAGCTTTCTTT.

The CDR3 DNA follows: TGTGCCAGTAGTATTGACGTAAACCGACAGGGGGCCAACTATGGCTACACCTTC. It translates to CASSIDVNRQGANYGYTF. The chain combines TRBV19 with TRBJ1-2; 10 bases line up with TRBD1. The trim removed 3 bases at V and 2 bases at J, leaving 12 bases unmatched. Germline V gives CDR1 LNHDA, CDR2 SQIVND (reference sequence). The CDR3 loop spans 18 amino acids.

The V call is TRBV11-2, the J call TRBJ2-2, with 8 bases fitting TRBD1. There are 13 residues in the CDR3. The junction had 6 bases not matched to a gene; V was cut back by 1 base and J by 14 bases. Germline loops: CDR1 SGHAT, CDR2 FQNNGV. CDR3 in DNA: TGTGCCAGCAGCTTAGGGAGACAGGGGCTACTGTTTTTT. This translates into CASSLGRQGLLFF.

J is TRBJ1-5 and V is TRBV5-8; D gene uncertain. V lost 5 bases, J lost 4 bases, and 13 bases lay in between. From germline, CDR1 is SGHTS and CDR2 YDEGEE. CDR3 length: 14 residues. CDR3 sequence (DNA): TGTGCCAGCAGTGTTGGCCCCGGGAATCAGCCCCAGCATTTT. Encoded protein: CASSVGPGNQPQHF. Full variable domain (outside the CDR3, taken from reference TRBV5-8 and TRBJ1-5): EAGVTQSPTHLIKTRGQQATLRCSPISGHTSVYWYQQALGLGLQFLLWYDEGEERNRGNFPPRFSGRQFPNYSSELNVNALELEDSALYLCASSVGPGNQPQHFGDGTRLSIL.

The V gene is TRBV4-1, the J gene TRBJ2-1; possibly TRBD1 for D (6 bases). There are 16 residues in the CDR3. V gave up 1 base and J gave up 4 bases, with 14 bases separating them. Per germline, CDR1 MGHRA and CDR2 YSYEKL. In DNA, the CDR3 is TGCGCCAGCAGCCAAGTGGCAGGGGAAAATTACAATGAGCAGTTCTTC. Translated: CASSQVAGENYNEQFF.